Reported below is one T cell receptor beta chain. The germline V gene has CDR1 GTSNPN and CDR2 SVGIG (reference sequence). The trim removed 0 bases at V and 7 bases at J, leaving 5 bases unmatched. The CDR3 runs to 14 residues. The source of the sample is a study of PD-L1 blockade in urothelial cancer. Documented time point: pretreatment peripheral blood. The repertoire was sequenced with immunoSEQ multiplex PCR; TCRdb's copy has only in-frame clones and lacks some. Of roughly 130,000 clones listed, 65% to 85% are singletons. The TCR originated in a man aged 50-59 years with urothelial cancer. J is TRBJ2-1 and V is TRBV30; 8 bases agree with TRBD2. Source: PBMCs, taken around atezolizumab (anti-PD-L1) treatment. CDR3 nucleotide sequence: TGTGCCTGGAGTGTACCGGGAGGGGGGAATGAGCAGTTCTTC. As protein: CAWSVPGGGNEQFF.